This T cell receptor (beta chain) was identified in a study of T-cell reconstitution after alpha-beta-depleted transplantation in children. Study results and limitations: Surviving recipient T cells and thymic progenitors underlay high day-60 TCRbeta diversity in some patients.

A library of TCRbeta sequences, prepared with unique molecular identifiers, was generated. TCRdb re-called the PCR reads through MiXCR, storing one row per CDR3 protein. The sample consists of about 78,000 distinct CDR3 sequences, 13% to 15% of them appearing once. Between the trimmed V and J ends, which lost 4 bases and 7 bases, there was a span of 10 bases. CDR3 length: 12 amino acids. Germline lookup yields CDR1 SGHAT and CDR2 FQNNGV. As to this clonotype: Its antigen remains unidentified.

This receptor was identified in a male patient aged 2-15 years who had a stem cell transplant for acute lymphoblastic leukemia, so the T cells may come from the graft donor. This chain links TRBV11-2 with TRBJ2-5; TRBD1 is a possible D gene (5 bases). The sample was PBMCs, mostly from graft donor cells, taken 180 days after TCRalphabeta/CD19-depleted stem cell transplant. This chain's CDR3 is CASSYQGGTQYF. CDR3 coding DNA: TGTGCCAGCAGCTATCAGGGTGGGACCCAGTACTTC. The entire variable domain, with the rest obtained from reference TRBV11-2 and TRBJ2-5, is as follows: EAGVAQSPRYKIIEKRQSVAFWCNPISGHATLYWYQQILGQGPKLLIQFQNNGVVDDSQLPKDRFSAERLKGVDSTLKIQPAKLEDSAVYLCASSYQGGTQYFGPGTRLLVL.